This TCR beta chain was documented in a study of cytomegalovirus exposure and HLA in healthy donors (dated by TCRdb to about 2017). Broadly, across the study: An earlier analysis of approximately 600 of the donors reported about 250 Gb of sequence data and 117 million unique TCR beta sequences from roughly 180 million T cells. Around 320 gigabases of sequencing data and 78 million or so unique TCR sequences were included in an early release covering several hundred HLA-typed donors. A later genetic analysis took genome-wide SNP genotypes for about 55% of the 666 donors and used that subset as a discovery cohort. Along with the approximately 700-subject first cohort, a separate validation cohort of over a hundred different subjects was used. An earlier analysis of 587 of the donors used high-throughput TCR beta sequencing to judge whether each TCR beta V gene segment behaved as functional or pseudogenic. A later analysis re-analyzed previously published TCR beta repertoires from about 730 donors and added high-resolution HLA genotyping to study TCR occurrence patterns. Among the roughly 400 genotyped donors, roughly 80% belonged to the genetic ancestry cluster associated with self-reported Caucasian donors. On average, roughly 250,000 unique TCR beta nucleotide sequences were sequenced per donor among a few hundred genotyped donors of the cohort, with roughly 18% of those sequences being non-productive. Both class I and class II loci were covered by HLA typing, at four-digit resolution. The later analysis used no new phenotypic data to find candidate immune exposures, relying instead on TCR beta sequences and their occurrence across donors. The study profiled the T cell repertoires of 550 to 700 subjects by immunosequencing and related them to cytomegalovirus serostatus. Donor age, sex, ethnicity and CMV serostatus were collected together with the repertoire data. All discovery cohort repertoires had been generated on a single sequencing platform. The number of donors typed differed by locus, with about 620-630 for A, B, C, DRB1 and DQB1, 522 for DQA1, approximately 570 for DPA1, and approximately 470 for DPB1. Roughly 5 DR-DQ haplotypes were handled as single units for association and clustering because linkage in the cohort was strong. The study aimed to test whether cataloging public T cell receptors could reveal signatures of past pathogen exposure. To predict cytomegalovirus infection status, the study brought together high-throughput TCR immunosequencing, statistical association of individual TCRs with disease status, and machine learning. Findings and caveats that apply to the study as a whole: The study listed 150 to 200 TCR beta chains as associated with cytomegalovirus. Three of the identified cytomegalovirus-associated TCR beta chains were confirmed in vitro to be specific for cytomegalovirus antigens. Sequencing depth was assumed to be roughly uniform across donors in the presence/absence analyses, though that assumption may not hold. Because HLA typing was unavailable for some donors at each locus, only the typed subset was used in association tests. Broadly in line with IMGT annotations, most TCR beta V segments showed up in productive rearrangements about 87% or about 30% of the time in an earlier analysis of several hundred of the donors. The sequencing pipeline was judged likely to have produced a cluster of highly shared sequence variants as a technical artifact. Only TCR beta chains were sequenced in this cohort, and the absence of alpha or paired-chain data limited detectable features. Linkage disequilibrium might explain the correlated functional status among segregating V segments, but an unknown experimental factor could not be excluded. Because the 87-base-pair reads could not distinguish some IMGT-functional V segments, including TRBV6-2 and TRBV6-3, those segments were excluded. Cytomegalovirus status was reported to be diagnosed by the classifier with high specificity and sensitivity in both the original and validation cohorts. In a later analysis, TCR association rates were found to vary across HLA loci, with the most associated TCRs seen for DRB1 alleles and the fewest for HLA-C alleles. According to a later genetic analysis, donors in an Asian-associated ancestry cluster had fewer N-insertions in productive TCRs than the approximately 610-donor mean. Across donors, most TCR sequences were observed very rarely, whereas some public TCRs were present in many individuals. Roughly 17 rarely observed V segments, including chromosome 9 orphons, were excluded from the earlier analysis of about 610 of the donors because counts were too low. In a later analysis, several top co-occurrence clusters were reported to appear linked to parvovirus B19, influenza, CMV and Epstein-Barr virus. A further reported finding was that TCR beta sequences accurately predicted the HLA-A and HLA-B alleles for most subjects in the first cohort. Most CMV-associated TCR beta chains appeared to be HLA-restricted in a later analysis, and the HLA associations seemed to be driven largely by CMV exposure. In a later analysis, HLA-associated TCR beta chains showed more clonal expansion and lower generation probabilities than non-associated chains that were equally common. At a false discovery rate of 0.05, a later analysis linked about 16,000 TCR beta sequences to specific HLA alleles. According to the authors, the approach could potentially be generalized to other disease states and immunological phenotypes. In a later genetic analysis, a missense DCLRE1C variant was associated with V-gene and J-gene trimming of TCR beta chains, and the association was replicated in an independent cohort. The only immune exposure information available for the cohort was CMV serostatus. Strong co-occurrence of HLA alleles, especially DR and DQ, made assigning TCR associations to individual alleles difficult.

In total, 600 or so healthy bone marrow donors made up the cohort. At the time of sampling, every cohort member was nominally healthy, though immune exposures that went unrecorded were likely present. The donor was CMV seropositive and belonged to the group of over 250 seropositive cohort members. Every donor gave a peripheral blood sample, and the peripheral blood mononuclear cells from that sample were used for TCR beta sequencing. Genomic DNA extraction from the blood cell samples was performed with the Qiagen DNeasy Blood Extraction Kit. The germline V gene sets CDR1 to SGHDT and CDR2 to YYEEEE. V is pared back by 1 base and J by 10 bases, with 12 bases lying between the germline termini. Counted from cysteine to phenylalanine, this CDR3 has 12 amino acids. Only the CDR3 part of the read is kept: 36 bases, read in frame from the first base. Libraries were prepared through the immunoSEQ multiplex PCR assay. For the multiplex PCR, a mixture combining 60 forward primers for TCR Vbeta segments and 13 reverse primers for TCR Jbeta segments was used. The CDR3 region of rearranged TCR beta genes was amplified from genomic DNA by a multiplex PCR assay. The Illumina HiSeq System was used to sequence the amplified TCR beta libraries as 87-base-pair reads. Per the source publication's procedure: A later analysis counted some 74 million unique TCR beta chains across the 500 to 850 repertoires, and approximately 11 million of these chains were shared by at least two donors. Raw reads were error-corrected and collapsed into unique sequences by a nearest-neighbor algorithm in which closely related sequences were merged to remove PCR and sequencing errors. CDR3 sequences were aligned to IMGT reference sequences to assign V, D and J gene segments. For a sequence to be retained, at least a six-nucleotide match to both a V gene segment and a J gene segment was required. A rearrangement counted as productive if the CDR3 had no stop codons and remained in frame with V and J, and every other rearrangement counted as non-productive. CDR3 was defined according to IMGT convention as the region running from the second conserved V-encoded cysteine to the conserved J-encoded phenylalanine. In an earlier analysis of around 600 of the donors, sequences lacking an unambiguous match to a single V gene segment were excluded. In an earlier analysis of more than 500 of the donors, a V segment was called functional when productive rearrangements were above 56.7%, and segregating when the standard deviation between donors exceeded 5%. To diagnose cytomegalovirus status from the catalog of TCR beta chain sequences, a statistical classification framework was built. In a later analysis, V and J genes were assigned by comparing TCR nucleotide sequences against IMGT/GENE-DB human TR gene sequences. In a later analysis, CDR3 sequences and most-parsimonious VDJ recombination scenarios were assigned using the TCRdist pipeline. In a later analysis, each TCR beta chain was defined by its CDR3 amino acid sequence together with its V-gene family, and reads lacking a unique V-gene family were excluded. A later analysis removed over 500 highly shared, low-generation-probability nucleotide sequences to deal with suspected cross-contamination and a sequencing artifact. A later analysis calculated a clonal expansion index for each public chain from normalized within-repertoire ranks of inferred template counts. A later analysis computed generation probabilities with a VDJ recombination model fitted to out-of-frame rearrangements, and checked the results against IGoR. In a later analysis, TCR-TCR, TCR-HLA and TCR-CMV co-occurrence was scored with hypergeometric tests, and a repertoire-size bias correction was applied to TCR pairs. False discovery rates were estimated in a later analysis by permuting HLA or CMV assignments 20 times. In a later analysis, co-occurring TCRs were grouped using DBSCAN, and TCRdist sequence similarity was added for clustering within HLA-allele-positive subsets. Co-occurrence clustering excluded repertoires with fewer than 30,000 or more than 120,000 public chains, plus five with anomalous nucleotide sharing. TCRdb's version of the immuneACCESS table is confined to in-frame rearrangements and falls short of the full clone set. An unresolved V gene accounts for under half of the shortfall where checked; the remainder is of unknown origin. V and J calls and clone size are given by that table; D and trimming were obtained from the DNA. The sample includes 90,000 to 120,000 clones, with 74% observed a single time. The ten top clones hold 11% to 15% of the sample.

As to this clone: The specificity of this receptor is unknown. Per-nucleotide qualities are absent, and no much larger clonotype sits a single base away.

The clonotype originates from a woman between 40 and 55 years old in good health and CMV-seropositive. The specimen was PBMCs. Here the chain combines TRBV5-6 and TRBJ2-7; the D region possibly corresponds to TRBD2 (5 bases align). CDR3 sequence: CASSLRAEGQYF. The nucleotide sequence reads as follows: TGTGCCAGCAGCTTGAGAGCAGAGGGACAGTACTTC.